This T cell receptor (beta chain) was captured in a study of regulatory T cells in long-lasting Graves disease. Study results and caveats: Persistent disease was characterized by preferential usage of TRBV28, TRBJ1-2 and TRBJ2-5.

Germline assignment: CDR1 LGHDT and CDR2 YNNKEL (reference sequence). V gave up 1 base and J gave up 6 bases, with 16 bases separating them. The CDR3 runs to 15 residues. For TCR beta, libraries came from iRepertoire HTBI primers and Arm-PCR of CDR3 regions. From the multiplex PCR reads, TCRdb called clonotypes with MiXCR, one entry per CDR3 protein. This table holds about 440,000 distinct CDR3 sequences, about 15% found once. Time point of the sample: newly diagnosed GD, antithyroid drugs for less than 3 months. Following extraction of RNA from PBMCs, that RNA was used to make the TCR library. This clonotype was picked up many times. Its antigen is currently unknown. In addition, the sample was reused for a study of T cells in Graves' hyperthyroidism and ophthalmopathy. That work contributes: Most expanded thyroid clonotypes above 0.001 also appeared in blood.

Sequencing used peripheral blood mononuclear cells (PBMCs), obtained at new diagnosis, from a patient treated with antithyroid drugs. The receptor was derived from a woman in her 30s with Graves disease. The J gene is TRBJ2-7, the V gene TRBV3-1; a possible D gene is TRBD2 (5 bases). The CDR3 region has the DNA TGTGCCAGCAGCCAAGGCCGGACGGCGGGTACCGAGCAGTACTTC. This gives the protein CASSQGRTAGTEQYF.